The T cell receptor (beta chain) under discussion was sequenced for a study of regulatory T cells in long-lasting Graves disease (dated by TCRdb to the early 2020s). Concerning the study at large: Persistent Graves' disease meant more than 5 years of antithyroid drug treatment with TSH receptor autoantibodies that stayed positive. Persistent Graves' disease patients in the clinical cohort had taken antithyroid drugs for roughly 10 years on average. This study used TCR sequencing and RNA sequencing of peripheral blood to compare persistent Graves' disease patients against newly diagnosed Graves' disease patients. The study was conducted in China and was registered as a clinical trial. A total of some 35 samples underwent TCR sequencing, from around 13 patients with persistent Graves' disease and 20 or so patients with newly diagnosed Graves' disease. What the study reported, not specific to this receptor: The study examined only peripheral blood because the primary lesion, thyroid tissue, could not be accessed. Preferential use of TRBV28, TRBJ1-2 and TRBJ2-5 was observed in persistent disease, whereas TRBV20-1 and TRBJ2-1 were favored in newly diagnosed disease. Compared with newly diagnosed patients, persistent Graves' disease patients had lower TCR Shannon entropy and fewer highly expanded clones, which suggests clonal expansion. Persistent patients shared more public clonotypes among themselves (2,741) than newly diagnosed patients did (approximately 900). The authors noted that the small sample size was a limitation that may lower accuracy. Sequencing and analysis were restricted to the TCR beta chain.

This specimen's time point label, per the study, means: persistent/refractory GD, antithyroid drugs over 5 years with positive TRAb. RNA was extracted from PBMCs in TRIzol for both TCR sequencing and RNA sequencing. The diagnosis of Graves' disease was made according to American Thyroid Association guidelines. Patients were recruited from an endocrinology department in Xi'an, China. From each patient, 7.5 to 10 milliliters of peripheral blood was collected into an EDTA anticoagulant tube. Ficoll Paque Plus density gradient separation was used to isolate PBMCs, and no further T cell sorting was done. An Agilent 2100 Bioanalyzer and agarose gel were used to check RNA quality, while a NanoDrop 2000 measured RNA concentration. Library prep was done by multiplex PCR. Reads for this sample came from an Illumina HiSeq 4000. CDR3 regions were amplified by Arm-PCR with iRepertoire HTBI primers to construct TCR beta libraries. Before sequencing, the PCR products underwent gel purification. As for the original processing: Gene usage analysis of CDR3 amino acid clonotypes relied on the 60 or so TRBV and about 15 TRBJ segments identified across samples. Filtered high-quality paired reads were merged into contigs using COPE and FqMerger. Contigs were aligned with BLAST to IMGT TRBV, TRBD and TRBJ reference genes, and CDR3 was defined per IMGT. Clonotypes above 0.1% frequency were classified as highly expanded clones. Repertoire diversity was measured by Shannon entropy, and V-J evenness by the Gini coefficient. Public clonotypes were defined as clonotypes shared by more than one individual. TCRdb cleaned the public reads at Q25 with fastp, built clones with MiXCR and kept in-frame beta chains. Rows are unified per CDR3 protein, each entry keeping the most common DNA and genes. None of the V and J calls come from the authors' own analysis; TCRdb made them. The sample records more than 650,000 distinct CDR3 sequences, approximately 31% of which are singletons. 35% to 55% of the sample comes from the top ten.

For this clonotype: The antigen it recognizes is unknown. No base quality information exists; no much larger clone differs at one position.

The CDR3 spans 18 residues, from the cysteine through the phenylalanine. CDR3 DNA only is kept here, 54 bases in frame from base 1. V and J are truncated by 4 bases and 3 bases respectively, leaving an intervening sequence of 21 bases. This sample comprised peripheral blood mononuclear cells (PBMCs), obtained when the disease was refractory, from a patient treated with antithyroid drugs. The TCR comes from a female donor with Graves disease. This sequence uses TRBV12-3 or TRBV12-4 and TRBJ2-2, with the D segment possibly TRBD1 or TRBD2, each aligning over 5 bases. The bases read TGTGCCAGCAGTTCCGGGACCGCGACAGATTGGGACACCGGGGAGCTGTTTTTT. It specifies CASSSGTATDWDTGELFF.